In this sample, the clone carrying this T cell receptor (beta chain) turned up many times. What it binds is unknown. Trimming took 4 bases from V and 0 from J, leaving 13 bases between them. The CDR3 is 16 amino acids. This entry belongs to a study of T-cell reconstitution after alpha-beta-depleted transplantation in children. General observations from the study: Several hundred graft clones that had expanded were reportedly the source of alpha-beta T cells about two months after transplant. Newly generated T cells supplied most T-cell counts and diversity one year post-transplant. In some patients, recipient T cells and intrathymic progenitors surviving conditioning explained high day-60 diversity.

Using unique molecular identifiers, the investigators prepared the TCRbeta library. Each CDR3 protein gets one entry after TCRdb re-called the PCR reads with MiXCR. Here the sample spans 400,000 to 550,000 distinct CDR3 sequences, roughly a tenth being singletons. The origin of this receptor is a child aged 2-15 years with inherited bone marrow failure, due to receive a stem cell transplant. V usage is TRBV12-3 or TRBV12-4 and J usage is TRBJ2-1; the D call may be TRBD1 or TRBD2 (5 bases each). Sequences were derived from PBMCs, sampled before TCRalphabeta/CD19-depleted stem cell transplant. The CDR3 sequence: CASSSWKGSSYNEQFF. CDR3 sequence (DNA): TGTGCCAGCAGTTCGTGGAAGGGGAGCTCCTACAATGAGCAGTTCTTC.